This TCR beta chain was profiled in a study of blood T cell repertoires in COVID-19 (dated by TCRdb to 2019 to 2021). With regard to the full study: The collaborator samples originated in the United States, Italy and Spain and spanned the acute and convalescent phases of COVID-19. The material from the prospective study consisted of cDNA or gDNA derived from T cells, B-cell-depleted T cells, or PBMCs. Deeply sampled blood TCRbeta repertoires from subjects exposed to, actively infected with, or recovered from COVID-19 were included in the dataset. The repertoires were released in a freely available public database meant as a resource for research on the immune response to SARS-CoV-2. Samples came from the ongoing ImmuneRACE study (first 160 participants) plus 1,254 subjects from 6 global collaborators. Sample metadata almost always included a de-identified subject ID, COVID-19 status, age in years and sex. Where available, HLA class I and class II types were taken from metadata supplied by the sample provider and were not determined by assay-based typing.

About this clone: This clone's antigen is unknown. The input lacks base qualities; no much larger clone sits a single base away.

Summary of the overall study and its limitations: Clinical and demographic metadata were provided uncurated, with the amount varying by source and participant.

The germline V gene (reference sequence) supplies CDR1 PRHDT and CDR2 FYEKMQ. V is pared back by 4 bases and J by 7 bases, with 16 bases lying between the germline termini. The CDR3 measures 14 amino acids from cysteine to phenylalanine. The kept DNA is CDR3 alone, 42 bases in frame from the first base. The immunoSEQ Assay, a bias-controlled multiplex PCR, was used to amplify TCRbeta CDR3 regions from genomic DNA. From the authors' description of their analysis: Within the assay, amplification of reference gene primers was used to estimate how many nucleated cells each sample contained. To quantify the absolute abundance of each unique TCRbeta CDR3 rearrangement, sequence reads were collapsed and filtered. For each sample, productive Simpson clonality was calculated as the square root of Simpson's diversity index across productive rearrangements. This immuneACCESS table, as held by TCRdb, lists in-frame sequences with V and J called but not all clones. Of the missing ones, under half trace to an unresolved V gene in checked studies; the others have no known cause. V, J and clone size are those of that table, while D and trimming were read from the DNA. A total of 200,000 to 250,000 clones appear in this sample, about 82% of them only once. Around 9.8% of the sample lies in the top ten.

In the prospective study, participants were roughly 18 to 95 years old, resided in about two dozen geographic areas of the United States, and were enrolled through a virtual design. In the prospective study, cohorts were assigned on the basis of participant-reported clinical history obtained from a screening survey and a study questionnaire. Mobile phlebotomists in the prospective study collected whole blood, serum and a nasopharyngeal or oropharyngeal swab from every participant. Over a roughly 2-month period, participants in the prospective study had the option of providing additional blood draws and questionnaires. Before DNA extraction, prospective study blood samples were shipped either frozen or at room temperature.

Sequencing was performed on PBMCs or T cells enriched from blood (not recorded which). The receptor's source is a woman between 50 and 59 years old with acute COVID-19. The sequence is built from TRBV13 and TRBJ1-1, and perhaps TRBD1 as D gene, on 6 matching bases. The DNA reads TGTGCCAGCAGCTATATGGACAGCAAGCATGAAGCTTTCTTT. Translated, this is CASSYMDSKHEAFF.